These 5 T cell receptor beta chains share one sample of origin, sequenced in a study of cytomegalovirus exposure and HLA in healthy donors. Both 60 Vbeta primers and 13 Jbeta primers went into the PCR. Here immunoSEQ multiplex PCR was the method, and the copy in TCRdb shows in-frame clones only, minus some. The table lists roughly 57,000 clones, roughly four fifths of them singletons. Sequencing used PBMCs. These receptors all stem from a man aged 45-60 years in good health and CMV-seronegative.

The chain joins TRBV14 to TRBJ2-1; tentative D call: TRBD1 (6 bases). The CDR3 length is 11 residues. Germline V gene lookup returns CDR1 SGHDN and CDR2 FVKESK. The germline V and J ends were trimmed by 2 bases and 15 bases, with 11 bases remaining between them. CDR3 in DNA: TGTGCCAGCAGCCAAAAACAGGGTCTGTTCTTC. This encodes CASSQKQGLFF.

This clone appeared a single time. The chain is built from TRBV5-1 and TRBJ2-6; TRBD2 is a possible D gene (6 bases). Germline V CDR1 and CDR2: SGHRS, YFSETQ. Trimming removed 2 bases at V and 0 bases at J, with 9 bases between. The CDR3 has 16 amino acids. CDR3 in amino acids: CASSLTEGSGANVLTF. CDR3 sequence (DNA): TGCGCCAGCAGCTTAACGGAGGGCTCTGGGGCCAACGTCCTGACTTTC.

The rearrangement uses TRBV11-2 and TRBJ2-3; 7 positions agree with TRBD1. CDR3 size: 16 residues. V was pared by 1 base and J by 3 bases, with 7 bases of the junction left unmatched. Germline CDR1 reads SGHAT; CDR2 reads FQNNGV. CDR3 protein: CASSLGGSRGTDTQYF. The CDR3 coding sequence is TGTGCCAGCAGCTTAGGGGGGAGCAGGGGGACAGATACGCAGTATTTT.

The chain employs TRBV5-1 and TRBJ2-1; maybe TRBD1 (5 bases). The CDR3 contains 15 residues. Trimming pared 0 bases from V and 5 bases from J, leaving 12 bases between. The germline V gene has CDR1 SGHRS and CDR2 YFSETQ. DNA for the CDR3: TGCGCCAGCAGCTTGGCCATGTCAGGGAACAATGAGCAGTTCTTC. Translation gives CASSLAMSGNNEQFF.

This chain connects TRBV14 to TRBJ2-3; D is undetermined. Trimming left V 0 bases short and J 5 bases short, with 12 bases between. The CDR3 has 15 amino acids. Germline V gives CDR1 SGHDN, CDR2 FVKESK. The chain's CDR3 is CASSQDRLAQDTQYF. CDR3 nucleotide sequence: TGTGCCAGCAGCCAAGATAGATTAGCTCAAGATACGCAGTATTTT.